This T cell receptor beta chain was documented in a study of PD-L1 blockade in urothelial cancer. Across the study: Previous chemotherapy exposure amounted to 0 to 3 regimens for patients. At 3 weeks after treatment start (second dose) and again at 6 weeks, blood was analyzed. Blood samples had a median of approximately 150,000 T cells, 80,000 to 85,000 unique TCRs, and clonality more than 0.075.

Generated by immunoSEQ multiplex PCR, the TCRdb table keeps only in-frame clones and is missing some. The sample contains about 57,000 clones, 80% to 90% of which appear only once. Time point defined: pretreatment peripheral blood. The number of samples from each patient was between 1 and 8, taken pretreatment and on-treatment. After removal of 3 bases from V and 7 bases from J, the junction contained 7 bases not matched to a gene. The CDR3 has 15 amino acids. The V gene's germline CDR1 is SQVTM and CDR2 ANQGSEA. The TCR comes from a man in his 70s with urothelial cancer. The material sequenced was PBMCs, taken around atezolizumab (anti-PD-L1) treatment. V and J are TRBV29-1 and TRBJ2-1, with 12 nucleotides matching TRBD2. CDR3 DNA sequence: TGCAGCGTTGACCCGCTAGCGGGAGGGCTGAATGAGCAGTTCTTC. Translating gives CSVDPLAGGLNEQFF.